This T cell receptor beta chain was identified during a study of T cell responses to AZD1222 COVID-19 vaccine (dated by TCRdb to the early 2020s). Study-level background: A total of 230 to 250 trial participants underwent TCR sequencing, of whom 200 to 220 received two doses of AZD1222 and 26 received two doses of the MenACWY control vaccine. Trial participants were enrolled by age into 18-55, 56-69 and 70-plus year subgroups, with roughly 150, 30 and 60 TCR-sequenced participants respectively. What the authors observed across the whole study: Participants were mostly white British and included more females than males, and it was suggested by the authors that clonal diversity may have been underestimated. Conclusions about previously exposed vaccinees were limited because only a handful of AZD1222 recipients were SARS-CoV-2 seropositive at baseline. Nearly half of unique spike-specific TCRs reportedly recognized epitopes outside regions mutated in the B.1.351 and B.1.1.7 variants. The 56-69-year group was small, and its depth increase did not reach significance, likely because of low power. CD4 TCRs associated with the vaccine covered the entire spike protein, and the dominant responses were in regions 160-218 and 743-854. Because no day 14 peak-response samples were available, the repertoires could be characterized only after the peak T cell response. Spike-specific TCR breadth and depth rose significantly after two AZD1222 doses compared with day 0 and with MenACWY recipients.

The meaning of the sample's time point label: about 28 days (+/-7) after the second vaccine dose. AZD1222 recipients whose second dose came at about 4 weeks and those whose second dose came at about 12 weeks were combined into one group, since spike-specific TCR depth and breadth did not differ between the two schedules. Vaccinee samples came from UK trials COV001 and COV002, including a single-blind randomized controlled phase 2/3 trial of AZD1222 (ChAdOx1 nCoV-19) in healthy adults. For TCRbeta chain sequencing, PBMC samples from trial participants were taken at day 0 and at day 28 after the second dose. The germline V gene (reference sequence) yields SEHNR for CDR1 and FQNEAQ for CDR2. The V and J ends are trimmed by 5 bases and 1 base, leaving 13 bases between them. The CDR3 goes from the cysteine to the phenylalanine over 15 residues. The CDR3 DNA has 45 bases and is translated from base 1.

The CDR3 regions of human TCRbeta chains were analyzed by immunosequencing. In the paper's pipeline: Repertoire TCRs were checked for matches against a reference library of SARS-CoV-2-specific TCRs that had been generated using the MIRA antigen-specificity platform. Breadth meant the fraction of unique TCRs that were SARS-CoV-2-associated, whereas depth meant the fraction of total T cells that were SARS-CoV-2-associated. Using the MIRA data, each spike-specific TCR was assigned both to the spike region to which the TCR was reactive and to a CD4 or CD8 class. Log10-transformed breadth and depth values were compared by one-way ANOVA with Sidak's multiple comparisons tests. TCRdb holds this immuneACCESS table with in-frame rearrangements only. Some clones are missing; in checked studies, unresolved V genes explain under half, and the rest has no known cause. The DNA gave D and trimming, while V, J and clone size come from that table. This sample holds some 200,000 clones; approximately 93% were observed only once. The ten most abundant clones make up approximately 1% of the sample.

Concerning this clone itself: Its target antigen remains unknown. There are no base qualities to consult, and no much larger clone falls within one base.

This sequence was found in an adult who received the AZD1222 COVID-19 vaccine. The material was peripheral blood, obtained 28 days after the second AZD1222 dose. This sequence uses TRBV7-9 and TRBJ2-3, with the identity of the D gene unclear. The nucleotide sequence is given as TGTGCCAGCAGCACCGCGGCGCTTGGCACAGATACGCAGTATTTT. Translation gives CASSTAALGTDTQYF.